This TCR beta chain was recorded in a study of cytomegalovirus exposure and HLA in healthy donors. About the study: The 120 validation repertoires, a later analysis reported, used the same platform as the 600 to 700 repertoires from the first cohort.

The assay was immunoSEQ multiplex PCR, and TCRdb's table has in-frame clones only and misses some. The table has a few hundred thousand clones, nearly 90% seen once. Comments on this clone: Antigen unknown.

Germline CDR1 is SEHNR and CDR2 is FQNEAQ (reference sequence). The CDR3 consists of 14 residues. The V end lost 2 bases, the J end lost 1 base, and 9 bases lay between the germline ends. Whole-study results and caveats: The finding came from a later analysis; first-cohort TCR clusters tended to co-occur in the 110 or so validation repertoires. The study flagged fewer than 200 TCR beta chains as cytomegalovirus-associated.

The chain links TRBV7-9 to TRBJ2-7, with a tentative D call TRBD1 (5 bases). The sample consisted of PBMCs. The sequence was collected from a woman under 30 in good health and CMV-seronegative. The CDR3 here is CASSLLGASYEQYF. The CDR3 coding sequence is TGTGCCAGCAGCTTATTAGGGGCTTCCTACGAGCAGTACTTC.